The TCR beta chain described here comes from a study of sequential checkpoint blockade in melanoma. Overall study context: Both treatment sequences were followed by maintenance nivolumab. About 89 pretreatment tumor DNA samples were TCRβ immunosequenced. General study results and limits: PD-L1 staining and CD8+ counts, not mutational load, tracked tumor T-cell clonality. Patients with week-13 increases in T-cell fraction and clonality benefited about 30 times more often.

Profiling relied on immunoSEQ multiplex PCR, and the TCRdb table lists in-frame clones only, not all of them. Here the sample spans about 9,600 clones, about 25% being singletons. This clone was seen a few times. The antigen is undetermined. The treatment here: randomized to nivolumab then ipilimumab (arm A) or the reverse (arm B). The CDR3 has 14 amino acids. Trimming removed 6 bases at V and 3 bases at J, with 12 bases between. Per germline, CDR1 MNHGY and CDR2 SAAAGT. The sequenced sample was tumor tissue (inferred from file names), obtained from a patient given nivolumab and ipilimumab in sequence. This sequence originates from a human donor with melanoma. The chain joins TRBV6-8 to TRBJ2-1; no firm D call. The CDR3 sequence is CASRLIKGYNEQFF. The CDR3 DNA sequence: TGTGCCAGCAGACTAATTAAGGGCTACAATGAGCAGTTCTTC.